The 3 T cell receptor beta chains reported below all come from one sample, sequenced in a study of T cell responses to AZD1222 COVID-19 vaccine (dated by TCRdb to about 2021). What the time point label conveys for this sample: about 28 days (+/-7) after the second vaccine dose. The library was built by means of the immunoSEQ multiplex PCR assay. The table comes from immuneACCESS by way of TCRdb, which keeps in-frame sequences with V and J called. Part of the clones is missing from these tables; in studies checked, under half for an unresolved V gene and the rest for unknown reasons. This sample lists 150,000 to 200,000 clones; 92% were detected once. Of the sample, roughly 2% is held by the ten largest clones. The starting material was peripheral blood, obtained 28 days after the second AZD1222 dose. These TCRs come from an adult who received the AZD1222 COVID-19 vaccine.

The gene calls are TRBV5-6 and TRBJ2-7, with 8 bases aligning to TRBD2. The germline V gene encodes CDR1 SGHDT and CDR2 YYEEEE. The CDR3 covers 17 residues. The trim removed 4 bases at V and 0 bases at J, leaving 12 bases unmatched. The CDR3: CASSRGLGTVSSYEQYF. The CDR3 DNA reads as TGTGCCAGCAGCCGGGGACTAGGGACCGTAAGCTCCTACGAGCAGTACTTC.

This clone was seen a handful of times. The chain has TRBV19 and TRBJ1-1; TRBD1 matches at 10 bases. V gave up 6 bases and J gave up 5 bases; unmatched junction bases: 3. In germline, CDR1 is LNHDA, CDR2 SQIVND (reference sequence). The CDR3 contains 13 residues. The DNA for the CDR3 is TGTGCCAGTAGCGACAGGGGGCGGACTGAAGCTTTCTTT. This translates into CASSDRGRTEAFF.

The V and J genes are TRBV4-2 and TRBJ1-3, with D possibly being TRBD1 (5 bases). Germline V gives CDR1 LGHNA, CDR2 YNFKEQ. This CDR3 is 16 amino acids long. V gave up 1 base and J gave up 4 bases, with 14 bases separating them. This CDR3 reads CASSQADSPSGNTIYF. CDR3 DNA: TGTGCCAGCAGCCAAGCAGACAGCCCCTCGGGAAACACCATATATTTT.